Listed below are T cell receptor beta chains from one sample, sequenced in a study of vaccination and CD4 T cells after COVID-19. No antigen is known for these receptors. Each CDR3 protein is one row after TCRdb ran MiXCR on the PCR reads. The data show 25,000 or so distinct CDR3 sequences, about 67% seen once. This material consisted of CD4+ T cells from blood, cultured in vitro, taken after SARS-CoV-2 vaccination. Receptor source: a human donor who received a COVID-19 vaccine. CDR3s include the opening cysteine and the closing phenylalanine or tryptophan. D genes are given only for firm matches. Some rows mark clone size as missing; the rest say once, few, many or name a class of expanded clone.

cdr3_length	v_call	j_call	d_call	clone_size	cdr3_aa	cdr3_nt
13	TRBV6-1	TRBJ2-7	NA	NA	CATRQEGNYEQYF	TGTGCCACCCGACAGGAAGGGAACTACGAGCAGTACTTC
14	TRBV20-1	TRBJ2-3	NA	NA	CSARPWAYTDTQYF	TGCAGTGCTAGACCGTGGGCGTACACAGATACGCAGTATTTT
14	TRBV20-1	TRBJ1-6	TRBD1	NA	CSALRQGRGSPLHF	TGCAGTGCCCTCCGACAGGGTAGGGGGTCACCCCTCCACTTT
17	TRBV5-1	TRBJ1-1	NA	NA	CASSQGGLRGMNTEAFF	TGCGCCAGCAGCCAAGGGGGGTTACGAGGCATGAACACTGAAGCTTTCTTT
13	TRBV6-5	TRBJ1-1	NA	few	CASSYSARTEAFF	TGTGCCAGCAGTTACTCGGCGCGAACTGAAGCTTTCTTT
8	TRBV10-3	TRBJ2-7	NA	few	CAISEQYF	TGTGCCATCAGTGAACAGTACTTC
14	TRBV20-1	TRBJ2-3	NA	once	CSATGPGQGDTQYF	TGCAGTGCTACCGGGCCGGGCCAAGGAGATACGCAGTATTTT
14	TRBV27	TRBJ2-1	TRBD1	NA	CASSLSRQGDEQFF	TGTGCCAGCAGTTTATCTAGACAGGGCGATGAGCAGTTCTTC
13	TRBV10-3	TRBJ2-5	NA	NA	CAIRPGAGETQYF	TGTGCCATCAGGCCCGGGGCGGGGGAGACCCAGTACTTC
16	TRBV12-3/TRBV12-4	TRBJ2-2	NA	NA	CASSFGSQGDTGELFF	TGTGCCAGCAGTTTCGGGTCTCAGGGTGACACCGGGGAGCTGTTTTTT
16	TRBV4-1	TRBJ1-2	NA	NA	CASSQERNSFSYGYTF	TGCGCCAGCAGCCAAGAGAGGAACAGCTTTTCGTATGGCTACACCTTC
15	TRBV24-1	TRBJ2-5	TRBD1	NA	CATLDRQGAQETQYF	TGTGCCACCCTGGACAGGCAAGGGGCCCAAGAGACCCAGTACTTC
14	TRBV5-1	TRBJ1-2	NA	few	CASSLRDGNYGYTF	TGCGCCAGCAGCTTGAGGGACGGGAACTATGGCTACACCTTC
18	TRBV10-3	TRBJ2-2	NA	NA	CAISGLRGGSPSPGELFF	TGTGCCATCAGTGGACTTCGCGGGGGCTCCCCTAGCCCCGGGGAGCTGTTTTTT
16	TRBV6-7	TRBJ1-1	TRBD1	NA	CASSSEQGAWNTEAFF	TGTGCCAGCAGTTCTGAACAGGGGGCGTGGAACACTGAAGCTTTCTTT
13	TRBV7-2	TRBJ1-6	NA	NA	CASSLVENSPLHF	TGTGCCAGCAGCTTGGTCGAGAATTCACCCCTCCACTTT
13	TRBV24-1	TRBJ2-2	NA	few	CATSDLPGRELFF	TGTGCCACCAGTGATTTGCCCGGCCGGGAGCTGTTTTTT
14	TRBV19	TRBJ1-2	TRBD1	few	CASSLTGANYGYTF	TGTGCCAGTAGTCTCACAGGGGCGAACTATGGCTACACCTTC
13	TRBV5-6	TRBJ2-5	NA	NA	CASSLDWGETQYF	TGTGCCAGCAGCTTGGACTGGGGAGAGACCCAGTACTTC
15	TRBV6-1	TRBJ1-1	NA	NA	CASSRGALGPTEAFF	TGTGCCAGCAGTCGGGGGGCGCTGGGCCCCACTGAAGCTTTCTTT
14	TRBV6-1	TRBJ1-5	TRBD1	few	CASSRGQVSGPQHF	TGTGCCAGCAGTCGCGGACAGGTCTCAGGGCCCCAGCATTTT
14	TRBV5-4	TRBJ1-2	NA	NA	CASSLAFTDYGYTF	TGTGCCAGCAGCTTGGCCTTCACAGACTATGGCTACACCTTC
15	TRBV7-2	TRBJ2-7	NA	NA	CASSFRTSITYEQYF	TGTGCCAGCAGCTTTCGAACATCTATCACCTACGAGCAGTACTTC
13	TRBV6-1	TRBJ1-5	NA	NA	CASTPMGGLRQHF	TGTGCCAGCACACCGATGGGAGGTCTCCGCCAGCATTTT
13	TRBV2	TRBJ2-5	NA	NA	CASKGDWGGTQYF	TGTGCCAGCAAAGGGGACTGGGGAGGGACCCAGTACTTC
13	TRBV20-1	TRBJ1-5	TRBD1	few	CSAGTGPNQPQHF	TGCAGTGCTGGGACAGGGCCCAATCAGCCCCAGCATTTT
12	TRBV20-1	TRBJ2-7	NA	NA	CSARGQLYEQYF	TGCAGTGCTAGAGGACAGCTCTACGAGCAGTACTTC
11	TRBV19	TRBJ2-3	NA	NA	CASSFTDTQYF	TGTGCCAGTAGTTTCACAGATACGCAGTATTTT
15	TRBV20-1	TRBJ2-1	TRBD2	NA	CSARTSGGPYNEQFF	TGCAGTGCTAGGACTAGCGGGGGGCCCTACAATGAGCAGTTCTTC
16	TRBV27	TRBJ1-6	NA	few	CASSLGGGGSTSPLHF	TGTGCCAGCAGTTTAGGGGGTGGGGGTTCGACTTCACCCCTCCACTTT
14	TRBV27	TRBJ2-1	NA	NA	CASSLASKYNEQFF	TGTGCCAGCAGTTTGGCTAGCAAATACAATGAGCAGTTCTTC
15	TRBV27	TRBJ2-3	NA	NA	CASKLGGARTDTQYF	TGTGCCAGCAAATTAGGGGGGGCTAGGACAGATACGCAGTATTTT
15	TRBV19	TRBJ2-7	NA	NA	CASSPRQGEGYEQYF	TGTGCCAGTAGTCCACGACAAGGGGAAGGCTACGAGCAGTACTTC
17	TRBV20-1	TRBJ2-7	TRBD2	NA	CSARDVRQSGGDYEQYF	TGCAGTGCTAGAGATGTCCGACAGTCCGGGGGGGACTACGAGCAGTACTTC
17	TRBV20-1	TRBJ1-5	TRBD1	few	CSARRFGDRRPDQPQHF	TGCAGTGCTAGAAGGTTTGGGGACAGGAGACCTGATCAGCCCCAGCATTTT
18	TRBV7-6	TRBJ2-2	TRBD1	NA	CASSLGTGSPPNTGELFF	TGTGCCAGCAGCTTGGGGACAGGGAGCCCCCCGAACACCGGGGAGCTGTTTTTT
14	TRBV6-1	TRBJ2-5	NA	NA	CASNPTPWGETQYF	TGTGCCAGCAATCCGACCCCGTGGGGGGAGACCCAGTACTTC
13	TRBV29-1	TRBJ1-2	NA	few	CSVDLTVGYGYTF	TGCAGCGTTGATTTAACAGTAGGCTATGGCTACACCTTC
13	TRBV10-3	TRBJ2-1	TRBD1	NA	CAISSGTGGEQFF	TGTGCCATCAGTTCCGGGACAGGGGGTGAGCAGTTCTTC
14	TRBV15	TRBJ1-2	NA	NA	CATSLSNANYGYTF	TGTGCCACCAGCCTCTCGAACGCGAACTATGGCTACACCTTC
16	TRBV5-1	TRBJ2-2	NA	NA	CASSLEAQTNTGELFF	TGCGCCAGCAGCTTGGAGGCCCAGACGAACACCGGGGAGCTGTTTTTT
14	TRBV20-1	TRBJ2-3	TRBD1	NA	CSARGQGAVDTQYF	TGCAGTGCTAGAGGACAGGGGGCTGTAGATACGCAGTATTTT
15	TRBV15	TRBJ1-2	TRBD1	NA	CATSVGQGDWGGYTF	TGTGCCACCAGCGTCGGACAGGGGGATTGGGGAGGCTACACCTTC
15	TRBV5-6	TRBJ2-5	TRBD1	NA	CASSLTTGLSETQYF	TGTGCCAGCAGCTTAACGACAGGGCTTTCTGAGACCCAGTACTTC
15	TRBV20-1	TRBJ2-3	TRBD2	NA	CSARDPRLAQDTQYF	TGCAGTGCTAGAGATCCCCGACTAGCCCAAGATACGCAGTATTTT
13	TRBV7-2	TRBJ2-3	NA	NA	CASSGAGGDTQYF	TGTGCCAGCAGCGGCGCCGGGGGAGATACGCAGTATTTT
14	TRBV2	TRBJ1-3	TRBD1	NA	CASSLRTGENTIYF	TGTGCCAGCAGTCTTAGGACAGGGGAAAACACCATATATTTT
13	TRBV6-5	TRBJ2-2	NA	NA	CASSYTGTGELFF	TGTGCCAGCAGTTACACAGGCACCGGGGAGCTGTTTTTT
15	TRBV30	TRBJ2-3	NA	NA	CAWSPAGVGTDTQYF	TGTGCCTGGAGCCCAGCAGGGGTGGGCACAGATACGCAGTATTTT
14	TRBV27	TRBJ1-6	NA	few	CAREISSYNSPLHF	TGTGCCAGGGAAATAAGCTCCTATAATTCACCCCTCCACTTT
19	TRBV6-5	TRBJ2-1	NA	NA	CASSYSPPSGGRGSYEQFF	TGTGCCAGCAGTTACTCTCCGCCCTCGGGGGGCCGAGGTTCGTATGAGCAGTTCTTC
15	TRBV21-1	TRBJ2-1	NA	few	CASPGGQGVWNEQFF	TGTGCCAGCCCCGGGGGGCAGGGGGTCTGGAATGAGCAGTTCTTC
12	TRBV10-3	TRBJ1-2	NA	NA	CAISGVNYGYTF	TGTGCCATCAGCGGGGTTAACTATGGCTACACCTTC